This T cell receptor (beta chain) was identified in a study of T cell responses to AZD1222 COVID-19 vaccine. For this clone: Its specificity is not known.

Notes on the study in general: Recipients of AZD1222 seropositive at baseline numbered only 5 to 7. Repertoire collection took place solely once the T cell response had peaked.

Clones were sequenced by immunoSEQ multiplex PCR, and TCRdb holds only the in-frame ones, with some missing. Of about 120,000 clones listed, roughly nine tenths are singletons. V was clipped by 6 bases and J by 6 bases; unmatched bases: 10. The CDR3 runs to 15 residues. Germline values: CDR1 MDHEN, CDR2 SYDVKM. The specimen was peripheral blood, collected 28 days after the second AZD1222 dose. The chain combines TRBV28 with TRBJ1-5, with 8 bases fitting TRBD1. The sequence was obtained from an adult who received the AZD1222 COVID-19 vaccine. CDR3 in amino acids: CASSTGQGGSQPQHF. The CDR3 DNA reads TGTGCCAGCAGCACCGGACAGGGAGGGAGTCAGCCCCAGCATTTT.